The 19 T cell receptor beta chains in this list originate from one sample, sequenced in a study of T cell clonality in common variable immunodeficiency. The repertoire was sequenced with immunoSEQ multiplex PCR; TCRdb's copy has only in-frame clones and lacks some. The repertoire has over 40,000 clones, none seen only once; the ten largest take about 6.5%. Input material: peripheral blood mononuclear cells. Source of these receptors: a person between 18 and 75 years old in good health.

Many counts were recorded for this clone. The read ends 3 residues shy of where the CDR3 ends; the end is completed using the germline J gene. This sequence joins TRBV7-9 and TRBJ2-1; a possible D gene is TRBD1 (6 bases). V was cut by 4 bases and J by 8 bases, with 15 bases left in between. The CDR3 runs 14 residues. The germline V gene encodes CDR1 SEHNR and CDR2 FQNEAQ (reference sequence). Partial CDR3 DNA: TGTGCCAGCAGCTCAGGGACACGTCGGTATGAG. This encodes CASSSGTRRYE. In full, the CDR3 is CASSSGTRRYEQFF.

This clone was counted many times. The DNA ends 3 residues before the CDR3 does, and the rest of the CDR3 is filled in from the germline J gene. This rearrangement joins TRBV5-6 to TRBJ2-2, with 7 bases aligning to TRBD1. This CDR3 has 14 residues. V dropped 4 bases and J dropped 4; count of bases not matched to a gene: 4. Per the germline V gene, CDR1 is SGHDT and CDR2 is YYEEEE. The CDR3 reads CASSLGQLTGELFF. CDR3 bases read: TGTGCCAGCAGCCTGGGACAGCTCACCGGGGAG.

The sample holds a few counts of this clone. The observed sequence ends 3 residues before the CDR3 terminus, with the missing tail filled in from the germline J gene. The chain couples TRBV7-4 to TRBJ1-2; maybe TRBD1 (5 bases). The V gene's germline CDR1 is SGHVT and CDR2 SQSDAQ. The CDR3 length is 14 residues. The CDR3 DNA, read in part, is TGTGCCAGCAGCGGGGGGGGGATTTTGTCCGGC. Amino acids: CASSGGGILSG. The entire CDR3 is CASSGGGILSGYTF.

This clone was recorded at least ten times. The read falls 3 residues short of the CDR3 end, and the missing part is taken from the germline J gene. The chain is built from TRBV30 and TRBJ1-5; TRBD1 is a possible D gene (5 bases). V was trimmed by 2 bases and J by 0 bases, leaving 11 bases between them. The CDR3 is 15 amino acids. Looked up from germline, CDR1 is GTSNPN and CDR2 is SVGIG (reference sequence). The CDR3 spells CAWSPGGTSNQPQHF. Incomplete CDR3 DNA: TGTGCCTGGAGTCCGGGGGGGACTAGCAATCAGCCC.

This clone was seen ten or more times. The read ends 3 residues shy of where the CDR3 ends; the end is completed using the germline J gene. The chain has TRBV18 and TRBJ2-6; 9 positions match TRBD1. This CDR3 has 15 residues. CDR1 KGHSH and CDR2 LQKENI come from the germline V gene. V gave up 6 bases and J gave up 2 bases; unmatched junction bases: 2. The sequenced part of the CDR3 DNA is TGTGCCAGCTCCCGACAGGGGGCTGGGGCCAACGTC. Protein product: CASSRQGAGANV. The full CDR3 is CASSRQGAGANVLTF.

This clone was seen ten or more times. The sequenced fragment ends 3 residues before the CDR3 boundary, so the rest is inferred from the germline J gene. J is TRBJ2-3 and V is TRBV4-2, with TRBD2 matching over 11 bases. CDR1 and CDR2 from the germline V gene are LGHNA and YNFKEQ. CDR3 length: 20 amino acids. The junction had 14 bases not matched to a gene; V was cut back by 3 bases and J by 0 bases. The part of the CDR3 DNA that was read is TGTGCCAGCAGCCACAGTATAAGGTGGCTAGCGGGGGGTAGCACAGATACG. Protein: CASSHSIRWLAGGSTDT. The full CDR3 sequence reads CASSHSIRWLAGGSTDTQYF.

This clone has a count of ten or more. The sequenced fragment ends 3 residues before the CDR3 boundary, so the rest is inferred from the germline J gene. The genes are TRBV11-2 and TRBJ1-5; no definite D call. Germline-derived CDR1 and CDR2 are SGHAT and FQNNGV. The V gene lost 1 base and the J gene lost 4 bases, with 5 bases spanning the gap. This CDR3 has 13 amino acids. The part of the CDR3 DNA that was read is TGTGCCAGCAGCTTAGCGGGGAATCAGCCC. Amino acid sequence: CASSLAGNQP. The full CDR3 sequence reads CASSLAGNQPQHF. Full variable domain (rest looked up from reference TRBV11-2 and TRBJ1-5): EAGVAQSPRYKIIEKRQSVAFWCNPISGHATLYWYQQILGQGPKLLIQFQNNGVVDDSQLPKDRFSAERLKGVDSTLKIQPAKLEDSAVYLCASSLAGNQPQHFGDGTRLSIL.

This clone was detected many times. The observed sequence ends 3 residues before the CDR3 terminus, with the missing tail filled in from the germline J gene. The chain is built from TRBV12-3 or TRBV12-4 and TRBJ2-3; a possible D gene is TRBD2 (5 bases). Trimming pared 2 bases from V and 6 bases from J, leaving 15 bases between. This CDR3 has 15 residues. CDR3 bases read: TGTGCCAGCAGTTTAATGCGGGCCCTACTCGATACG. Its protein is CASSLMRALLDT. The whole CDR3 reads CASSLMRALLDTQYF.

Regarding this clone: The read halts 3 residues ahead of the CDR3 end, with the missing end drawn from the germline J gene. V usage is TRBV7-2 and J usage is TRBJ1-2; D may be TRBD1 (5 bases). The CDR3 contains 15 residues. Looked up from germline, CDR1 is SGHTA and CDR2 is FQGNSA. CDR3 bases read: TGTGCCAGCAGCGTTAGCGGGGGGTTGTACAATGAC. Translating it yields CASSVSGGLYND. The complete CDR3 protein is CASSVSGGLYNDYTF.

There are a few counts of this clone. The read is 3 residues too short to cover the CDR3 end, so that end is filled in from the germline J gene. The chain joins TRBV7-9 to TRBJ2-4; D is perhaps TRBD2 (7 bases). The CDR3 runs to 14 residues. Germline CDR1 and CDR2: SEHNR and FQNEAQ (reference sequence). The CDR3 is CASSLGGLTYGQYF. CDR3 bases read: TGTGCCAGCAGCTTGGGGGGGCTAACCTATGGT.

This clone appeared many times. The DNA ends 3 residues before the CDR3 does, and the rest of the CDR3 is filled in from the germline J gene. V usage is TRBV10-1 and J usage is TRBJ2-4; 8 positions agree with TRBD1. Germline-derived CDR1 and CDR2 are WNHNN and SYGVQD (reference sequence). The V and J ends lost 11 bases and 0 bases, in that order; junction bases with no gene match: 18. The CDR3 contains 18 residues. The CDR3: CAPRPRTGTDTAKNIQYF. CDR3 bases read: TGCGCCCCCCGACCCCGGACAGGGACAGACACAGCCAAAAACATT.

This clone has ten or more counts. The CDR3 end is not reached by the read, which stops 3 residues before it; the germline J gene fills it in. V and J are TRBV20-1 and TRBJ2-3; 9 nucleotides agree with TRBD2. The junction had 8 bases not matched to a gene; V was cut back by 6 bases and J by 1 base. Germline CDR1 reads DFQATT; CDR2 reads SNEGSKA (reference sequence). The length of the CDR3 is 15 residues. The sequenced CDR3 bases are TGCAGTGCCAAGGTAGCGGGGGCGCGCACAGATACG. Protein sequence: CSAKVAGARTDT. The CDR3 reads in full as CSAKVAGARTDTQYF.

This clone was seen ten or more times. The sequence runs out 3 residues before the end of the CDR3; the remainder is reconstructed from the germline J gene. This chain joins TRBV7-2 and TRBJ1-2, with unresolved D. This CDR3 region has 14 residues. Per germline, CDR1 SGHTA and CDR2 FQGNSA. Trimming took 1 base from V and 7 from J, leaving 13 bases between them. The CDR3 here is CASSLVQAAGGYTF. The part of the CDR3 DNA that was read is TGTGCCAGCAGCTTAGTCCAGGCTGCGGGTGGC.

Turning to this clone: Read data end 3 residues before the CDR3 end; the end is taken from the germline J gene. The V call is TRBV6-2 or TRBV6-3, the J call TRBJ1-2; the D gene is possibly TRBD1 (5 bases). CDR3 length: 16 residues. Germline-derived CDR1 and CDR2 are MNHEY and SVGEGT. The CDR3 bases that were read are TGTGCCAGCAGCTTGCGGCCCGGACGGGACTCCTACGAC. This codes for CASSLRPGRDSYD. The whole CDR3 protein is CASSLRPGRDSYDYTF.

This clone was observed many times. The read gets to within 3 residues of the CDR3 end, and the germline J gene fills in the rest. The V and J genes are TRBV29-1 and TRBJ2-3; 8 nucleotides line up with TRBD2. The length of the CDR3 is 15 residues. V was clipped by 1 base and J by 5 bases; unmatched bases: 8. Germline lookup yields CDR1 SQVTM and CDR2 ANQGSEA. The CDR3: CSVEGHSGEIDTQYF. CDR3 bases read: TGCAGCGTTGAAGGTCATAGCGGGGAGATAGATACG.

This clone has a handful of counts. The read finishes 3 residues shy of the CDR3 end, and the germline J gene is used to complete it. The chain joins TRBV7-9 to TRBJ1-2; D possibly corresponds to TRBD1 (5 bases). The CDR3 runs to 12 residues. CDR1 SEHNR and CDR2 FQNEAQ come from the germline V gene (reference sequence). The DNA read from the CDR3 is TGTGCCAGCAGCTTAGGGCACAGGTCC. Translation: CASSLGHRS. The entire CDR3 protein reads CASSLGHRSYTF. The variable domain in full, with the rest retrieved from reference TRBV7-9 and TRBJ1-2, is DTGVSQNPRHKITKRGQNVTFRCDPISEHNRLYWYRQTLGQGPEFLTYFQNEAQLEKSRLLSDRFSAERPKGSFSTLEIQRTEQGDSAMYLCASSLGHRSYTFGSGTRLTVV.

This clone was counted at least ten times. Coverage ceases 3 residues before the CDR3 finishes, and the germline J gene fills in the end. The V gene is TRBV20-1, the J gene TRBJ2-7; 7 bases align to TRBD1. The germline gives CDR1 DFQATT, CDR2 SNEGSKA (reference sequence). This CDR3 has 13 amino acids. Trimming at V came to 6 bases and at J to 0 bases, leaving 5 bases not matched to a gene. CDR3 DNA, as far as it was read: TGCAGTGCCGGACAGGCCTACTCCTACGAG. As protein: CSAGQAYSYE. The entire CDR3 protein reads CSAGQAYSYEQYF.

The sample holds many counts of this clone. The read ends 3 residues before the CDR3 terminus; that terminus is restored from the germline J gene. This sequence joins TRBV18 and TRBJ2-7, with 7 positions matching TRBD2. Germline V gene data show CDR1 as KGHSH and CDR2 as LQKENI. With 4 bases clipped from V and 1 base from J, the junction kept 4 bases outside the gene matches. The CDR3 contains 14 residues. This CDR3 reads CASSLSGDSYEQYF. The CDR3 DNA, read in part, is TGTGCCAGCTCACTAAGCGGGGATTCCTACGAG.

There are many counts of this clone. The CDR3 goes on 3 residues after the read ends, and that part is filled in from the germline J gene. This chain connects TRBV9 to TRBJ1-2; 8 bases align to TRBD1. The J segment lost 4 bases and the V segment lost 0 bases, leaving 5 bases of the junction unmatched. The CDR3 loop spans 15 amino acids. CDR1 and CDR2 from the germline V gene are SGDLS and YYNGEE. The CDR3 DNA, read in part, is TGTGCCAGCAGCGTAGCCCCCGGGACAGGCTATGGC. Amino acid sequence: CASSVAPGTGYG. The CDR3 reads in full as CASSVAPGTGYGYTF. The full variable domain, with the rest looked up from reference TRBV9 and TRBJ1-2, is DSGVTQTPKHLITATGQRVTLRCSPRSGDLSVYWYQQSLDQGLQFLIQYYNGEERAKGNILERFSAQQFPDLHSELNLSSLELGDSALYFCASSVAPGTGYGYTFGSGTRLTVV.